These T cell receptor beta chains were read from a single sample in a study of molecular identifiers for immune sequencing clone quantification. One entry per CDR3 protein results from TCRdb running MiXCR on the PCR reads. The table shows roughly 100,000 distinct CDR3 sequences, with under 40% occurring only once. The sample taken for sequencing was naive CD8+ T cells from blood, with Jurkat cell RNA spiked in. The origin of the receptors is a human donor in good health. Some libraries in this study had Jurkat cell RNA spiked in. Both conserved end residues are part of each CDR3.

V: TRBV7-9; length: 15; J: TRBJ2-7; CDR3: CASSLFSTRSNEQYF
V: TRBV27; length: 15; J: TRBJ1-1; CDR3: CASSSVGGGHTEAFF
V: TRBV19; length: 13; J: TRBJ1-5; CDR3: CASQGGSNQPQHF
V: TRBV7-9; length: 16; J: TRBJ1-1; CDR3: CASSTGWGGKGTEAFF
V: TRBV5-6; length: 12; J: TRBJ2-3; CDR3: CASSFNSDTQYF
V: TRBV4-3; length: 11; J: TRBJ1-3; CDR3: CASSRGNTIYF
V: TRBV4-2; length: 16; J: TRBJ2-3; CDR3: CASSQEEGRVTDTQYF
V: TRBV4-3; length: 16; J: TRBJ2-1; CDR3: CASSQGIAGGINEQFF
V: TRBV6-4; length: 13; J: TRBJ2-5; CDR3: CASSDEWGETQYF
V: TRBV28; length: 14; J: TRBJ2-5; CDR3: CASTRGATGETQYF
V: TRBV27; length: 15; J: TRBJ1-1; CDR3: CASSLGGWGHTEAFF
V: TRBV11-2; length: 17; J: TRBJ2-4; CDR3: CASSPSPGTVAKNIQYF
V: TRBV9; length: 14; J: TRBJ2-3; CDR3: CASSDGTDTDTQCF
V: TRBV7-8; length: 15; J: TRBJ2-7; CDR3: CASSLWDRGVNEQYF
V: TRBV14; length: 13; J: TRBJ2-7; CDR3: CASSLGYLYEQYF
V: TRBV5-8; length: 11; J: TRBJ1-5; CDR3: CASGGFMPQHF
V: TRBV2; length: 12; J: TRBJ2-7; CDR3: CAHDRSPYEQYF
V: TRBV6-5; length: 13; J: TRBJ1-1; CDR3: CASKVRVDTEAFF
V: TRBV6-6; length: 16; J: TRBJ1-4; CDR3: CASSSLGETGYEKLFF
V: TRBV28; length: 17; J: TRBJ2-5; CDR3: CASSFVPAGSWEETQYF
V: TRBV7-6; length: 13; J: TRBJ2-2; CDR3: CASSIRGAGELFF
V: TRBV28; length: 12; J: TRBJ1-1; CDR3: CASKDVNTEAFF
V: TRBV15; length: 14; J: TRBJ2-7; CDR3: CATSTLSTSYEQYF
V: TRBV5-6; length: 19; J: TRBJ2-5; CDR3: CASSLELAGVGKWKETQYF
V: TRBV28; length: 15; J: TRBJ2-7; CDR3: CASSQTTGARYEQYF
V: TRBV29-1; length: 13; J: TRBJ2-7; CDR3: CSVEEPGSYGQYF
V: TRBV7-8; length: 14; J: TRBJ1-6; CDR3: CASSLGGSFSPLHF
V: TRBV5-6; length: 13; J: TRBJ2-7; CDR3: CASSSGPFYEQYF
V: TRBV7-9; length: 14; J: TRBJ1-2; CDR3: CASSPTGTYYGYTF
V: TRBV29-1; length: 14; J: TRBJ2-7; CDR3: CSVEPSGKSYKQYF
V: TRBV19; length: 12; J: TRBJ2-1; CDR3: CASSIPYGEQFF
V: TRBV20-1; length: 17; J: TRBJ2-7; CDR3: CSARERRTEWVSYEQYF